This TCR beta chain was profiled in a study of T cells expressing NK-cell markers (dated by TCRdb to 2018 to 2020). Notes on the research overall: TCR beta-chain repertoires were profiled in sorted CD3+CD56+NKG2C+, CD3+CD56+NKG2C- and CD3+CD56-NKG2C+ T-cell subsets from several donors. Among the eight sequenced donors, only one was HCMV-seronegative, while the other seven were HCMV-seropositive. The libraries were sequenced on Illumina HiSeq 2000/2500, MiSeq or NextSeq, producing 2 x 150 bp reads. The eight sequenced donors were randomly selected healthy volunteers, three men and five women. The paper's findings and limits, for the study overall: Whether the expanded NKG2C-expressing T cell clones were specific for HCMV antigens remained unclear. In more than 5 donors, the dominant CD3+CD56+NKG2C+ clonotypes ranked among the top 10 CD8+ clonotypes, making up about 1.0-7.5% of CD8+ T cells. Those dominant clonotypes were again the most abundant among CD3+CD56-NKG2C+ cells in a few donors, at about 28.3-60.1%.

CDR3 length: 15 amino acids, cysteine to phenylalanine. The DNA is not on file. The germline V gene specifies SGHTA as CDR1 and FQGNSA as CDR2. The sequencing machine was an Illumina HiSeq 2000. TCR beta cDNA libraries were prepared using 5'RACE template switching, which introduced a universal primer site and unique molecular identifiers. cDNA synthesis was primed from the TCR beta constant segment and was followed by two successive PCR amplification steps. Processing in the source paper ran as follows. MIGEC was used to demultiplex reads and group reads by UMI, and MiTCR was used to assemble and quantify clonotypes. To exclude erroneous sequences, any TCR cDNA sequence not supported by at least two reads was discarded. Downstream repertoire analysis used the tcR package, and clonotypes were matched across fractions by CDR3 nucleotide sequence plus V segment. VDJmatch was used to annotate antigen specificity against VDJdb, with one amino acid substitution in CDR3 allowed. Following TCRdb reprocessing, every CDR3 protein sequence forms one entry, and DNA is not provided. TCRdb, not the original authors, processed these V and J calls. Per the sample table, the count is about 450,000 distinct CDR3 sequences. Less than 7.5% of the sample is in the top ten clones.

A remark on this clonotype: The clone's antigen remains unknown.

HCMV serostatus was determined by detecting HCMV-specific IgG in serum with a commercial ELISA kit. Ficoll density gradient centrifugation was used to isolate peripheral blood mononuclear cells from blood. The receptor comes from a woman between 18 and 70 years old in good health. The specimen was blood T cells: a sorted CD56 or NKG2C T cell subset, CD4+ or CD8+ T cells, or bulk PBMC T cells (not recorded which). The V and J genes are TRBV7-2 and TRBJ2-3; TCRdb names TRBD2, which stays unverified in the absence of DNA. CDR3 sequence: CASNSGGLTRDTQYF. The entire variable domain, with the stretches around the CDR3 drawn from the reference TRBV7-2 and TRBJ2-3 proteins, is GAGVSQSPSNKVTEKGKDVELRCDPISGHTALYWYRQSLGQGLEFLIYFQGNSAPDKSGLPSDRFSAERTGGSVSTLTIQRTQQEDSAVYLCASNSGGLTRDTQYFGPGTRLTVL.